This T cell receptor beta chain comes out of a study of T cells in Graves' hyperthyroidism and ophthalmopathy. Trimming cost V 4 bases and J 6 bases; bases outside gene matches: 12. CDR3 length: 15 residues. The investigators amplified TCR beta CDR3 regions from RNA transcripts. The TCR CDR3 was amplified in a first-round RT-PCR using the HTBI primer set. MiXCR, applied by TCRdb to the multiplex PCR reads, yields one record per CDR3 protein. In the table there are about 610,000 distinct CDR3 sequences, approximately 15% of which are singletons. This rearrangement joins TRBV12-3 or TRBV12-4 to TRBJ2-7; the match to TRBD1 covers 7 bases. Sample: blood. The source of this sequence is a woman aged 40-49 years with Graves' ophthalmopathy. CDR3 region: CASSYRGRVLAEQYF. CDR3 bases: TGTGCCAGCAGTTACAGGGGCCGCGTACTGGCCGAGCAGTACTTC.